This T cell receptor beta chain was observed in a study of Ad26.COV2.S vaccination and SARS-CoV-2 variants. The treatment: 19 received Ad26.COV2.S at low or high dose, single or two shots; about five received placebo; per-sample allocation not given. Repertoires come from day 63 after the first vaccine or placebo injection. Only in-frame clones appear in the TCRdb table, and some are missing; sequencing was by immunoSEQ multiplex PCR. This sample has 300,000 to 350,000 clones, with around 88% found just once. Concerning this clone itself: Its specificity is unknown.

Overall study findings and caveats: Recipients given vaccine exceeded placebo recipients in spike-specific TCR breadth. Responses of T cells in total may have been underestimated by the TCR breadth and depth analyses.

Germline loops: CDR1 MDHEN, CDR2 SYDVKM. CDR3 length equals 14 residues. Trimming pared 8 bases from V and 6 bases from J, leaving 17 bases between. The sequence was obtained from a person between 18 and 60 years old who received the Ad26.COV2.S COVID-19 vaccine or a placebo. V and J are TRBV28 and TRBJ1-5, with D possibly being TRBD1 (5 bases). Source: peripheral blood, taken in a trial of Ad26.COV2.S vaccine versus placebo. The CDR3 here is CASFSTGRGQPQHF. CDR3 DNA: TGTGCCAGCTTTAGCACAGGACGGGGTCAGCCCCAGCATTTT.